This T cell receptor beta chain is from a study of T cell clonotyping in hematopoietic cell transplantation. Study at large: Pretransplant recipient samples were taken after cytoreduction. General study results and limits: Few recipient clonotypes overlapped donors; over 97% were de novo at given depth. Without cell sorting, CD4 versus CD8 contributions remain unresolved.

As to this clone: Its cognate antigen is unknown.

Method: immunoSEQ multiplex PCR; TCRdb's copy keeps in-frame clones and lacks some. This table has tens of thousands of clones, around 70% appearing once. Documented time point: recipient sample about 28 days before transplant, after cytoreduction. Germline lookup yields CDR1 SGDLS and CDR2 YYNGEE. The CDR3 spans 12 residues. Between the trimmed V and J ends, which lost 4 bases and 8 bases, there was a span of 12 bases. The material was peripheral blood mononuclear cells, obtained before stem cell transplant. The chain uses TRBV9 and TRBJ1-2; D may be TRBD1 (6 bases). The sequence was obtained from a man aged 50 or older with myelodysplastic syndrome. Some clones in this sample may be carry-over from other donors' samples. The CDR3 nucleotides read TGTGCCAGCAGCTCCATGGGGGGCGGCTACACCTTC. Residues: CASSSMGGGYTF. The variable domain in full, with the rest retrieved from reference TRBV9 and TRBJ1-2, is DSGVTQTPKHLITATGQRVTLRCSPRSGDLSVYWYQQSLDQGLQFLIQYYNGEERAKGNILERFSAQQFPDLHSELNLSSLELGDSALYFCASSSMGGGYTFGSGTRLTVV.